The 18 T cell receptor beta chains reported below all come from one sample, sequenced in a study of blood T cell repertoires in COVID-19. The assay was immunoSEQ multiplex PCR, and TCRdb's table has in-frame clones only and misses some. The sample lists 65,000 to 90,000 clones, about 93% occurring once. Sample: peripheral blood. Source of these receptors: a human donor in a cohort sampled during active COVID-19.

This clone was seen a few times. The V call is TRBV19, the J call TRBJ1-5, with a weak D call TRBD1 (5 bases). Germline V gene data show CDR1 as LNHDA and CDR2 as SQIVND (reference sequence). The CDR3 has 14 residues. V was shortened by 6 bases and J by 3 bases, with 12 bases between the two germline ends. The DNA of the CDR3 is TGTGCCAGTAGACAGGACGGAATCAATCAGCCCCAGCATTTT. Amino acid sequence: CASRQDGINQPQHF.

The CDR3 region has the DNA TGTGCCAGCAGCTTGGGCGGGACCTATGGCTACACCTTC. Translating it yields CASSLGGTYGYTF. The chain uses TRBV5-4 and TRBJ1-2; perhaps TRBD1 as D (5 bases). The V gene lost 0 bases and the J gene lost 4 bases, with 7 bases spanning the gap. Per germline, CDR1 SGHNT and CDR2 YYREEE (reference sequence). The CDR3 sequence is 13 residues long.

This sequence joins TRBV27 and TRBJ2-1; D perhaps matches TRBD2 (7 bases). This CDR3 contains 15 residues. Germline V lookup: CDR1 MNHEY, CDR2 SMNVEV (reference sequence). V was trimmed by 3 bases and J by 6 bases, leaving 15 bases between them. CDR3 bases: TGTGCCAGCAGTTTGAAGGGGGGGCTCGGCAATGAGCAGTTCTTC. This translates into CASSLKGGLGNEQFF.

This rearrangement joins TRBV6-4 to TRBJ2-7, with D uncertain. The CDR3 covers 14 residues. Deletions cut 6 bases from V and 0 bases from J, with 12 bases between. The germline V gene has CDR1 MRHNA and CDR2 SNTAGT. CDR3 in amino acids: CASSPRMNSYEQYF. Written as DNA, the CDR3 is TGTGCCAGCAGCCCGAGGATGAACTCCTACGAGCAGTACTTC.

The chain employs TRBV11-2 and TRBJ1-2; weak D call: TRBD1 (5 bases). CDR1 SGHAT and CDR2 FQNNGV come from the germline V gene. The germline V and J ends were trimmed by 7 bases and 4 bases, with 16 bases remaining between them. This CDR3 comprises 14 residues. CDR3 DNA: TGTGCCAGCACCGTTGACAGCATATCCTATGGCTACACCTTC. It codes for CASTVDSISYGYTF.

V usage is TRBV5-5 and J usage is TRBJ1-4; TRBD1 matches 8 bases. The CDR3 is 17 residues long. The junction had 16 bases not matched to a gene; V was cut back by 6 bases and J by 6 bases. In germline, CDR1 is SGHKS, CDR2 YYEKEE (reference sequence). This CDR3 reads CASTPGTGGGYYEKLFF. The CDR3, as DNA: TGTGCCAGCACCCCCGGCACAGGGGGAGGATATTATGAAAAACTGTTTTTT.

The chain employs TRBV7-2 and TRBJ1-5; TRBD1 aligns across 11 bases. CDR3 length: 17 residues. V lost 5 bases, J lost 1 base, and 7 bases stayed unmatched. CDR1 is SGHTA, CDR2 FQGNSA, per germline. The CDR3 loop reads CASSLGTGGKSNQPQHF. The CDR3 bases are TGTGCCAGCAGCCTTGGGACAGGGGGTAAAAGCAATCAGCCCCAGCATTTT.

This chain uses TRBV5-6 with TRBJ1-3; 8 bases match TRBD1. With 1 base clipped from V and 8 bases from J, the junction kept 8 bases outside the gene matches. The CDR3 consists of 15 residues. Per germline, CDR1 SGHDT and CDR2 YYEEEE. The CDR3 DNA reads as TGTGCCAGCAGCTTGTTTACGGGACAGGTCGACACCATATATTTT. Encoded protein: CASSLFTGQVDTIYF.

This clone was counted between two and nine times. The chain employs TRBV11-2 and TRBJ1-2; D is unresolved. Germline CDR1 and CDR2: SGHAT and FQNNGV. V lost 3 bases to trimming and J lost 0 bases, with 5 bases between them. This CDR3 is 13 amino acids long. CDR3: CASSFTANYGYTF. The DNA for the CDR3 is TGTGCCAGCAGCTTCACAGCTAACTATGGCTACACCTTC.

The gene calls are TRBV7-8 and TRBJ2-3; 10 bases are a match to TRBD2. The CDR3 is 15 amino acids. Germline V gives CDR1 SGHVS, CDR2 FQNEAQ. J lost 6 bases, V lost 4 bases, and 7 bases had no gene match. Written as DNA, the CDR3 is TGTGCCAGCAGCTCCGCTAGCGGGGGCGTGGATACGCAGTATTTT. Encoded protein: CASSSASGGVDTQYF. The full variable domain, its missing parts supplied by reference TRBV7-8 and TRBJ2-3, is GAGVSQSPRYKVAKRGQDVALRCDPISGHVSLFWYQQALGQGPEFLTYFQNEAQLDKSGLPSDRFFAERPEGSVSTLKIQRTQQEDSAVYLCASSSASGGVDTQYFGPGTRLTVL.

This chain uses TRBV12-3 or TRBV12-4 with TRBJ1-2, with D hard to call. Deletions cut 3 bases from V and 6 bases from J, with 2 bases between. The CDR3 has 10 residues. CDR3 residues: CASSFNGYTF. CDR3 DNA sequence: TGTGCCAGCAGTTTTAATGGCTACACCTTC.

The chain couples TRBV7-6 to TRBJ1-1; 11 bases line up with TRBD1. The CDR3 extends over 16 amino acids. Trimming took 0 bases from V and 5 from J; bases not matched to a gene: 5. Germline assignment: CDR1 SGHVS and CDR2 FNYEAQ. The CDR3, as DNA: TGTGCCAGCAGCTTAGCCCGGACAGGGGGCGGGACTGAAGCTTTCTTT. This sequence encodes CASSLARTGGGTEAFF. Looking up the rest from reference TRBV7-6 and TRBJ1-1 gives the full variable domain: GAGVSQSPRYKVTKRGQDVALRCDPISGHVSLYWYRQALGQGPEFLTYFNYEAQQDKSGLPNDRFSAERPEGSISTLTIQRTEQRDSAMYRCASSLARTGGGTEAFFGQGTRLTVV.

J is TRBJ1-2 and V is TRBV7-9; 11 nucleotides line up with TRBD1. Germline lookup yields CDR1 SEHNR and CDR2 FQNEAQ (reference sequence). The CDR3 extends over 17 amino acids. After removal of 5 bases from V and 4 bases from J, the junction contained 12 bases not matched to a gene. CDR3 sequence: CASSQQAGTGGGYGYTF. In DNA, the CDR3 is TGTGCCAGCAGCCAACAGGCCGGGACAGGGGGAGGCTATGGCTACACCTTC.

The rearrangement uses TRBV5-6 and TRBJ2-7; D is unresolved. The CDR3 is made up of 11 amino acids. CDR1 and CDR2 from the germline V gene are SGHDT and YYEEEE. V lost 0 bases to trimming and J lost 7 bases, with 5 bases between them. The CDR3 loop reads CASSLAFEQYF. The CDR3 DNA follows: TGTGCCAGCAGCTTGGCCTTTGAGCAGTACTTC.

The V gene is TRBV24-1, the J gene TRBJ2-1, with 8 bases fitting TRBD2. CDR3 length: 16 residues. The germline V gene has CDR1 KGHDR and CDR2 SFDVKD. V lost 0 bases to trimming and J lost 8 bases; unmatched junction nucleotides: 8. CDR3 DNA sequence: TGTGCCACCAGTGATTTGTCGGCAGCGGGGGTCTATGAGCAGTTCTTC. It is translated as CATSDLSAAGVYEQFF.

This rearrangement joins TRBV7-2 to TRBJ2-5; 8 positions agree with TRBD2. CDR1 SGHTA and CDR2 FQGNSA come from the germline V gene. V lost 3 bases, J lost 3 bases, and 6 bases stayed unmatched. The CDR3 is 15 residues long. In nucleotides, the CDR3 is TGTGCCAGCAGCTTGAACGGGGGGGTGAAAGAGACCCAGTACTTC. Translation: CASSLNGGVKETQYF.

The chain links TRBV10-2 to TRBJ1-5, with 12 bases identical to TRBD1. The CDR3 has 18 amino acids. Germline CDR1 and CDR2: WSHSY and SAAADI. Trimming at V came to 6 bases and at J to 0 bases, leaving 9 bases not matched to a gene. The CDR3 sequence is CASRTGTGGVNSNQPQHF. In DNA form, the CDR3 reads TGCGCCAGCAGAACCGGGACAGGGGGCGTTAATAGCAATCAGCCCCAGCATTTT.

This CDR3 is CASRPDSTHEQYF. Written as DNA, the CDR3 is TGTGCCAGCAGGCCGGACAGTACCCACGAGCAGTACTTC. The V and J genes are TRBV6-5 and TRBJ2-7, with D tentatively TRBD1 (6 bases). In germline, CDR1 is MNHEY, CDR2 SVGAGI. CDR3 size: 13 residues. V gave up 6 bases and J gave up 5 bases, with 14 bases separating them.